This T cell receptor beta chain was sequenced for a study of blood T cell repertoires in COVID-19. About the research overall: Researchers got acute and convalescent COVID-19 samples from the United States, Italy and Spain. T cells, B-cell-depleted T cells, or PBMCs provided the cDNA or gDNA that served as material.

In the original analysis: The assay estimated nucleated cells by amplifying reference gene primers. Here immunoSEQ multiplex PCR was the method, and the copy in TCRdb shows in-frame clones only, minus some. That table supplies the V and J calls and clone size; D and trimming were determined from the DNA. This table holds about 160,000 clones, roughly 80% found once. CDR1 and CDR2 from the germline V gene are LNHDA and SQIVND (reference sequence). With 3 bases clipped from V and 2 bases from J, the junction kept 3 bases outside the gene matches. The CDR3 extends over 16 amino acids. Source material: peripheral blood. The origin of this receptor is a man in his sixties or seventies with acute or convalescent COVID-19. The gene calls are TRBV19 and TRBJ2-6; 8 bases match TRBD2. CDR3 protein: CASSMRGATGANVLTF. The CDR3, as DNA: TGTGCCAGTAGTATGCGGGGGGCTACTGGGGCCAACGTCCTGACTTTC.